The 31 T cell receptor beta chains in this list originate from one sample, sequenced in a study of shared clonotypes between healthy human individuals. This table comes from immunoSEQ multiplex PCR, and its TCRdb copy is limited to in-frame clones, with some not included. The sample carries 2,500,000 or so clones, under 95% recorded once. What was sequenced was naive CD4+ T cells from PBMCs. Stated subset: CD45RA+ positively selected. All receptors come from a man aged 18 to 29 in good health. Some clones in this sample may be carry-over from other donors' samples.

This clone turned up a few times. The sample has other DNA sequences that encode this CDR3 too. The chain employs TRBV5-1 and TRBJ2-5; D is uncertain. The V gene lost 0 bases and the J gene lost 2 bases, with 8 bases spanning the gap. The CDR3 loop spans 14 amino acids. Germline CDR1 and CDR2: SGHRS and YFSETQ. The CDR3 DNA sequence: TGCGCCAGCAGCTTGGCCCCGGGTCAAGAGACCCAGTACTTC. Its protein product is CASSLAPGQETQYF.

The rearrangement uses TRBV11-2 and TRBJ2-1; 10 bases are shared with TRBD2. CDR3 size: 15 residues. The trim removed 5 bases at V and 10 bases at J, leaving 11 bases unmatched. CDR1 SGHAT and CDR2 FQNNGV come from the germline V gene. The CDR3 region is CASSKTRTSGEEQFF. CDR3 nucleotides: TGTGCCAGCAGCAAAACAAGGACTAGCGGAGAAGAGCAGTTCTTC.

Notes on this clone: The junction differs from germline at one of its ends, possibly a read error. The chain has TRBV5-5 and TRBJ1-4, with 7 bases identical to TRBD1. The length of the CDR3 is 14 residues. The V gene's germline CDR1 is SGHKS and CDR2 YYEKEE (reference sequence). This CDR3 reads CASSLGQLNEKLFF. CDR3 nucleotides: TGTGCCAGCAGTTTGGGACAGCTGAATGAAAAACTGTTTTTT.

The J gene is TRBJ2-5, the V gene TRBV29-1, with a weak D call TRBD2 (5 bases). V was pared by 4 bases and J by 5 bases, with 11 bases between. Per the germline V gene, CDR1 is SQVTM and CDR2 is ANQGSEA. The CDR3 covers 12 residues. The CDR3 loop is CSVGTGSETQYF. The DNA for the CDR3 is TGCAGCGTTGGTACGGGAAGCGAGACCCAGTACTTC.

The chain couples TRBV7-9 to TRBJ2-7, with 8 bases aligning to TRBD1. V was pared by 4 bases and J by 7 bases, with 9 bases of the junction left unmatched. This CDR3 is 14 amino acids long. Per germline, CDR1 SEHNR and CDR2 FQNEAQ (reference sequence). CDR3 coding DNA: TGTGCCAGCAGCTATAAGACAGGGGTTGGGGAGCAGTACTTC. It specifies CASSYKTGVGEQYF.

The CDR3 region is CASSFQGGTGATGELFF. The CDR3 DNA is TGCGCCAGCAGCTTCCAGGGCGGGACAGGGGCCACCGGGGAGCTGTTTTTT. The gene calls are TRBV5-1 and TRBJ2-2, with 10 bases that match TRBD1. The CDR3 runs to 17 residues. Germline lookup yields CDR1 SGHRS and CDR2 YFSETQ. Trimming at V came to 2 bases and at J to 4 bases, leaving 8 bases not matched to a gene.

DNA for the CDR3: TGTGCCAGCAGCCCCGGGTCGGGACAGGGGGCGCGGAATGAGCAGTTCTTC. Protein sequence: CASSPGSGQGARNEQFF. The chain joins TRBV5-4 to TRBJ2-1; TRBD1 agrees at 12 bases. Trimming at V came to 4 bases and at J to 7 bases, leaving 12 bases not matched to a gene. The length of the CDR3 is 17 residues. Germline CDR1 is SGHNT and CDR2 is YYREEE (reference sequence).

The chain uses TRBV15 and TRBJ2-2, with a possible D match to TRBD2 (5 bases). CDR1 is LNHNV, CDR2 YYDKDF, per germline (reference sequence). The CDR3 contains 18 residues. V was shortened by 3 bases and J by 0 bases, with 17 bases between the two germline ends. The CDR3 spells CATSSPGSPLSNTGELFF. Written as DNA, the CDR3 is TGTGCCACCAGCAGTCCGGGATCCCCCTTATCGAACACCGGGGAGCTGTTTTTT.

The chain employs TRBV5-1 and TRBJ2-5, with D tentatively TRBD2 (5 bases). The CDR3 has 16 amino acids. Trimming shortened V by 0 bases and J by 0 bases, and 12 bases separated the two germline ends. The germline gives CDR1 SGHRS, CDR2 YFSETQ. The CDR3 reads CASSLGTPGYQETQYF. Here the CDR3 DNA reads TGCGCCAGCAGCTTGGGGACTCCGGGATACCAAGAGACCCAGTACTTC.

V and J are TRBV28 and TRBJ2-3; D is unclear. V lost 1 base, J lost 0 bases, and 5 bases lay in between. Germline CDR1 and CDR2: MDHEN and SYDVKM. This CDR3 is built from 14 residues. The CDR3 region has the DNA TGTGCCAGCAGTTTATTTCCTAGCACAGATACGCAGTATTTT. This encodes CASSLFPSTDTQYF.

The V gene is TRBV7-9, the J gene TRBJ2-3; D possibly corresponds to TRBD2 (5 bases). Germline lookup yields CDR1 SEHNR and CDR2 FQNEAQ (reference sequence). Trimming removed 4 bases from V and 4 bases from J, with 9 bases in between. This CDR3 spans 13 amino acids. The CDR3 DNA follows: TGTGCCAGCAGCTCTGAGGGCTCAGATACGCAGTATTTT. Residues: CASSSEGSDTQYF.

Written as DNA, the CDR3 is TGCGCCAGCACCCCAGAAGCCAGACAGAGAGCTAACTATGGCTACACCTTC. It encodes CASTPEARQRANYGYTF. The chain joins TRBV4-3 to TRBJ1-2; TRBD1 is a possible D gene (5 bases). Germline values: CDR1 LGHNA, CDR2 YSLEER. The CDR3 spans 17 residues. With 7 bases removed from V and 0 bases from J, the gap between germline ends came to 21 bases.

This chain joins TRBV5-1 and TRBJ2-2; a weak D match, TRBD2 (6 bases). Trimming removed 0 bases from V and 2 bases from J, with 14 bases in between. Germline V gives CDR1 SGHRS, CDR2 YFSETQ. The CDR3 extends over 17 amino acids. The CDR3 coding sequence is TGCGCCAGCAGCTTGGTATTGGCTAGCGACAACACCGGGGAGCTGTTTTTT. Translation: CASSLVLASDNTGELFF.

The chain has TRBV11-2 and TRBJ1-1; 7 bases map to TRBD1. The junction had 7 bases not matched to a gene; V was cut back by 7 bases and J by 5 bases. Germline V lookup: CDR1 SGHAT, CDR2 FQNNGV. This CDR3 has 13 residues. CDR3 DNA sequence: TGTGCCAGCAACAACTACAGGGGTACTGAAGCTTTCTTT. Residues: CASNNYRGTEAFF.

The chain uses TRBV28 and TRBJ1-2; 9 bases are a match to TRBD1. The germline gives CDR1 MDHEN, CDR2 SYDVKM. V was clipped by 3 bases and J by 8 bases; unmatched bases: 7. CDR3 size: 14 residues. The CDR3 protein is CASSLEQGARGYTF. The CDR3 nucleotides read TGTGCCAGCAGTTTGGAACAGGGGGCGCGAGGCTACACCTTC.

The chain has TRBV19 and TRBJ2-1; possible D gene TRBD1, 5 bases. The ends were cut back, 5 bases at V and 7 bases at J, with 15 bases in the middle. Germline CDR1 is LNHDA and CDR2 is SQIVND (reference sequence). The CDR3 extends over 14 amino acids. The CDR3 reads CASSSGWAVNEQFF. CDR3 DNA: TGTGCCAGTAGTTCAGGGTGGGCGGTGAATGAGCAGTTCTTC.

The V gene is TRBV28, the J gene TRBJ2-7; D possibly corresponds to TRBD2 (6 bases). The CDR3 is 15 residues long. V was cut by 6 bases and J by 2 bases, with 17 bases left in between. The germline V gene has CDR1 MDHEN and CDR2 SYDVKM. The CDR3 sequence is CASSLTGSGTYEQYF. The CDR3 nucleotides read TGTGCCAGCAGCTTGACGGGTAGCGGCACCTACGAGCAGTACTTC. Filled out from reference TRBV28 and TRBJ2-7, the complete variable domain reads DVKVTQSSRYLVKRTGEKVFLECVQDMDHENMFWYRQDPGLGLRLIYFSYDVKMKEKGDIPEGYSVSREKKERFSLILESASTNQTSMYLCASSLTGSGTYEQYFGPGTRLTVT.

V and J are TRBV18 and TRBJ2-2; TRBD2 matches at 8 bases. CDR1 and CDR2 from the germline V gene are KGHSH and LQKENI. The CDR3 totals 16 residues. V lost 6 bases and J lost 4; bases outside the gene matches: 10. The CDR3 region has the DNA TGTGCCAGCTCCACCAGAGCGGGAGTTCGCACCGGGGAGCTGTTTTTT. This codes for CASSTRAGVRTGELFF.

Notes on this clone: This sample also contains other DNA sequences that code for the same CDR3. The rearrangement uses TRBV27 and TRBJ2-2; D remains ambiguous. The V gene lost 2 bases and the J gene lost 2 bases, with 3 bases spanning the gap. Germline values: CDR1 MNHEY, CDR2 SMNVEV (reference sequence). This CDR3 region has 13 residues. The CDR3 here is CASSLVNTGELFF. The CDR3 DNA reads TGTGCCAGCAGTTTAGTTAACACCGGGGAGCTGTTTTTT.

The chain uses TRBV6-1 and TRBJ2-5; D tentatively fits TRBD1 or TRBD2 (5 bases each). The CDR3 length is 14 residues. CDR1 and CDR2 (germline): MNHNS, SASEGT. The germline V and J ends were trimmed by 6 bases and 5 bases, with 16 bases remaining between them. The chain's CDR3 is CASRGELAEETQYF. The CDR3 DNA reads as TGTGCCAGCAGAGGGGAGTTGGCAGAGGAGACCCAGTACTTC.

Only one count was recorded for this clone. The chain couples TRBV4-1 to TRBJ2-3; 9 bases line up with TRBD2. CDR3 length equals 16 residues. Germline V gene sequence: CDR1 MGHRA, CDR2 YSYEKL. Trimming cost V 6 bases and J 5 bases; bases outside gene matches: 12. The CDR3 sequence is CASRKTSGRSGDTQYF. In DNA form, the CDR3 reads TGCGCCAGCAGGAAGACTAGCGGCAGGAGTGGAGATACGCAGTATTTT.

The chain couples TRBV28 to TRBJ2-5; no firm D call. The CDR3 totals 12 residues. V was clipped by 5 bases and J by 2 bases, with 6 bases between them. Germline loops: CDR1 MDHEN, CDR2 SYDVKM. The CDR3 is CASSQLQETQYF. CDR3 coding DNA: TGTGCCAGCAGTCAACTTCAAGAGACCCAGTACTTC. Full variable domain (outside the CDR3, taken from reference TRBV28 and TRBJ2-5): DVKVTQSSRYLVKRTGEKVFLECVQDMDHENMFWYRQDPGLGLRLIYFSYDVKMKEKGDIPEGYSVSREKKERFSLILESASTNQTSMYLCASSQLQETQYFGPGTRLLVL.

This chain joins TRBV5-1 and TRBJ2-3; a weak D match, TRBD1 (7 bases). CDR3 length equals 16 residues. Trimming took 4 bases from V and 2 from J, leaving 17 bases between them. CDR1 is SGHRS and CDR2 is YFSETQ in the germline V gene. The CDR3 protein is CASSPAAGGITDTQYF. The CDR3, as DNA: TGCGCCAGCAGCCCGGCGGCAGGGGGGATCACAGATACGCAGTATTTT.

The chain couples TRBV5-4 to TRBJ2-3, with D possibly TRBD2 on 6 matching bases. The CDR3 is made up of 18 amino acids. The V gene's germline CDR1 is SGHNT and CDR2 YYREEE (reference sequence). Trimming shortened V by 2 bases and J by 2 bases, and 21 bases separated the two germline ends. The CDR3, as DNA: TGTGCCAGCAGCTTAGGTAGAGAGGGAGGAGGTTTCACAGATACGCAGTATTTT. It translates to CASSLGREGGGFTDTQYF.

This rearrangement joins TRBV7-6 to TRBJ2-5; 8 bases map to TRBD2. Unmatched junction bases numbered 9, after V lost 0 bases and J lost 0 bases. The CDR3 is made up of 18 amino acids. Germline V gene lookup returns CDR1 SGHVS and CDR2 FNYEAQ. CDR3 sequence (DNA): TGTGCCAGCAGCTTAGCGAGGGCGGGAGGAGGGTACCAAGAGACCCAGTACTTC. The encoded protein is CASSLARAGGGYQETQYF.

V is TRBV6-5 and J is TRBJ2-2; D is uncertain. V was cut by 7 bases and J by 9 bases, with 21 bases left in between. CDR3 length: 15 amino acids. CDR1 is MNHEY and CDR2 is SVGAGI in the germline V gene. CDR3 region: CASMRSSSAFRELFF. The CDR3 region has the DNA TGTGCCAGCATGAGGTCCAGTTCTGCTTTCCGGGAGCTGTTTTTT.

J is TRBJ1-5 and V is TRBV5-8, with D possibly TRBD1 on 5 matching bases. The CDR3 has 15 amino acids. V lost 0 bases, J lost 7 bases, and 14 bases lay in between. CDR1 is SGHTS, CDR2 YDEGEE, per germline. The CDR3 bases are TGTGCCAGCAGCTTGGCCCAGGGTCGGGGACAGCCCCAGCATTTT. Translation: CASSLAQGRGQPQHF. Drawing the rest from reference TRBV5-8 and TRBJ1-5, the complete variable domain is EAGVTQSPTHLIKTRGQQATLRCSPISGHTSVYWYQQALGLGLQFLLWYDEGEERNRGNFPPRFSGRQFPNYSSELNVNALELEDSALYLCASSLAQGRGQPQHFGDGTRLSIL.

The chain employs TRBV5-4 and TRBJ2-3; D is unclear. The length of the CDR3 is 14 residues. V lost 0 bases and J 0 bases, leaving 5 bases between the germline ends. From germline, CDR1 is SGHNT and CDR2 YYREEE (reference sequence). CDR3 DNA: TGTGCCAGCAGCTTGGAATTTAGCACAGATACGCAGTATTTT. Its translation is CASSLEFSTDTQYF.

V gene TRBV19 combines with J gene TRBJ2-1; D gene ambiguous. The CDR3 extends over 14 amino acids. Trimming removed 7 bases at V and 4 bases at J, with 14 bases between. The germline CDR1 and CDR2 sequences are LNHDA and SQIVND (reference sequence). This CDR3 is CASTSRTAYNEQFF. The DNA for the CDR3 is TGTGCCAGTACGTCTCGGACGGCATACAATGAGCAGTTCTTC.

The CDR3 nucleotides read TGTGCCAGCATCCCAAGGCAGCCCCAGCATTTT. Translation gives CASIPRQPQHF. V gene TRBV6-4 combines with J gene TRBJ1-5, with D unclear. The CDR3 has 11 residues. Germline V gene sequence: CDR1 MRHNA, CDR2 SNTAGT. The V and J ends lost 7 bases and 7 bases respectively, with 8 bases between them.

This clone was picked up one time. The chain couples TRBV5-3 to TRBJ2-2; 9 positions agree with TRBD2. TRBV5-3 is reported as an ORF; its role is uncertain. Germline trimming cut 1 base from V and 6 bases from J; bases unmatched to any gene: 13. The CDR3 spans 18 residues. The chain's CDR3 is CARSLFLSSGRNAGELFF. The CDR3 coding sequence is TGTGCCAGAAGCTTGTTTTTGAGTAGCGGGAGAAACGCCGGGGAGCTGTTTTTT.